What follows are 3 T cell receptor beta chains derived from one specimen sequenced in a study of CD8+ T cells in alopecia areata (dated by TCRdb to 2016 to 2019). Library preparation was by the immunoSEQ multiplex PCR assay. RNA was extracted from all samples and reverse transcribed into cDNA, which served as template for TCR sequencing. In TCRdb, the immuneACCESS table is reduced to in-frame sequences with V and J assigned. These tables do not hold every clone; where another copy was compared, an unresolved V gene accounts for under half, and the others remain unexplained. The sample includes about 200,000 clones, with about 61% observed a single time. The top ten constitute around 5.1% of the sample. Sequences were obtained from CD8+ T cells sorted from blood. All receptors come from a human donor in good health.

The sample holds a few counts of this clone. The chain links TRBV29-1 to TRBJ1-2; D remains unclear. Germline CDR1 reads SQVTM; CDR2 reads ANQGSEA. V was shortened by 7 bases and J by 3 bases, with 15 bases between the two germline ends. The CDR3 sequence is 13 residues long. The CDR3 loop is CSAALEGYYGYTF. The CDR3 DNA is TGCAGCGCCGCCCTCGAAGGATACTATGGCTACACCTTC.

The chain has TRBV30 and TRBJ1-2, with 11 positions matching TRBD1. Per germline, CDR1 GTSNPN and CDR2 SVGIG (reference sequence). This CDR3 region has 14 residues. V shed 2 bases and J 4 bases; nucleotides not matched to a gene: 3. CDR3 coding DNA: TGTGCCTGGAGTACTGGGACAGGGGGCTATGGCTACACCTTC. Translated, it gives CAWSTGTGGYGYTF. Combining the CDR3 with reference TRBV30 and TRBJ1-2 gives the whole variable domain SQTIHQWPATLVQPVGSPLSLECTVEGTSNPNLYWYRQAAGRGLQLLFYSVGIGQISSEVPQNLSASRPQDRQFILSSKKLLLSDSGFYLCAWSTGTGGYGYTFGSGTRLTVV.

The rearrangement joins TRBV27 to TRBJ2-1, with 13 bases matching TRBD2. Germline V gene sequence: CDR1 MNHEY, CDR2 SMNVEV (reference sequence). The CDR3 runs 15 residues. With 7 bases clipped from V and 7 bases from J, the junction kept 7 bases outside the gene matches. The CDR3 is CASIELAGGMNEQFF. DNA for the CDR3: TGTGCCAGCATCGAACTAGCGGGGGGGATGAATGAGCAGTTCTTC.